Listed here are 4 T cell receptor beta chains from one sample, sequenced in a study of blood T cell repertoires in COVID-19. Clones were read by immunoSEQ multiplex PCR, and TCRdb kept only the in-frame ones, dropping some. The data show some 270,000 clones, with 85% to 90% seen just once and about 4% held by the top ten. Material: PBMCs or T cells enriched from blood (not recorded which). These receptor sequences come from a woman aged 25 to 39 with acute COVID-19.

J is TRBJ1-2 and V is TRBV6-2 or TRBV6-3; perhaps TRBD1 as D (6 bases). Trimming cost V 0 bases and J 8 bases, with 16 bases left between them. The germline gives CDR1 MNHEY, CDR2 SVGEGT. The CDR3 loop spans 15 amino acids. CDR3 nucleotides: TGTGCCAGCAGTTACTCCTTGGAGGCAGGGGAAGGCTACACCTTC. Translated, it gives CASSYSLEAGEGYTF.

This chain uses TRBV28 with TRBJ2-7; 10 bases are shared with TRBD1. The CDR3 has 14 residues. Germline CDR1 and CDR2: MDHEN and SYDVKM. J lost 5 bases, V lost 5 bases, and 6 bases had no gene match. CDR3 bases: TGTGCCAGCAGTGCGGGACAGGGGATAAACGAGCAGTACTTC. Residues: CASSAGQGINEQYF.

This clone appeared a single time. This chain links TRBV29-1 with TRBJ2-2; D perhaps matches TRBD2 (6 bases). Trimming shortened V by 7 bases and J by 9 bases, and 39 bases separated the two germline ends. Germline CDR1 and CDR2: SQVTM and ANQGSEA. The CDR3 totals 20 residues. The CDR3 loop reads CSALGGTAPKGVGQNRELFF. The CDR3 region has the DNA TGCAGCGCCCTGGGAGGAACAGCCCCGAAGGGTGTTGGGCAGAACCGGGAGCTGTTTTTT.

CDR3: CASSYTGELFF. Written as DNA, the CDR3 is TGTGCCAGCAGCTATACCGGGGAGCTGTTTTTT. The V call is TRBV12-3 or TRBV12-4, the J call TRBJ2-2, with D hard to call. The CDR3 length is 11 residues. V shed 6 bases and J shed 5 bases, with 4 bases lying between them.